The following is a TCR beta chain sequence with its context. This clone was seen more than once but under ten times. Its antigen remains undetermined. Per-base quality was not reported, and no clone a single base away is much larger than it. Patients with a history of autoimmune disease or receiving systemic immunosuppression were excluded from the trial. Peripheral blood for TCR sequencing was drawn from every dose cohort at baseline, at cycle 4 day 1 and at cycle 7 day 1. The samples were drawn from a first-in-human, open-label, multicenter phase I dose-escalation trial of ivuxolimab. Adults with locally advanced or metastatic melanoma, renal cell carcinoma, hepatocellular carcinoma or head and neck squamous cell carcinoma were enrolled in the trial. Before TCR sequencing, CD4+ T cells and CD8+ T cells from peripheral blood were sorted into separate populations. Genomic DNA was isolated from the sorted cells so that the TCRbeta CDR3 region could be sequenced. The immunoSEQ Assay was used to sequence the TCRbeta CDR3 regions. Imported from immuneACCESS, the table was reduced by TCRdb to in-frame sequences with V and J called. These copies leave out some clones; in studies compared against another copy, an unresolved V gene accounts for under half, and the cause of the remainder is not known. The sample table lists fewer than 80,000 clones, approximately 81% of them with a count of one. The ten largest clones take up roughly 0.9% of the sample.

Reading from cysteine to phenylalanine, the CDR3 counts 15 amino acids. The read is trimmed to its CDR3 DNA, 45 bases read in frame from base 1. CDR1 SEHNR and CDR2 FQNEAQ are derived from the germline V gene (reference sequence). Germline trimming: 2 bases from V, 5 bases from J; junction bases outside gene matches: 4. This sample stems from a study of OX40 agonist ivuxolimab in advanced cancers. General notes on the study: The costimulatory receptor OX40 (CD134) was targeted by ivuxolimab, a fully human IgG2 agonistic monoclonal antibody. Intravenous ivuxolimab was administered to patients every 2 weeks at six dose levels: 0.01, 0.1, 0.3, 1.5, 3 and 10 mg/kg. Among the roughly 50 dose-escalation patients, about 19 had hepatocellular carcinoma, 15 or so melanoma, 9 renal cell carcinoma and 9 head and neck cancer. In the dose-escalation cohort, 70% to 85% of patients were male, and the mean age was roughly 60 years with a range of about 20 to 80. Prior anti-PD-1, anti-PD-L1 or anti-CTLA-4 therapy was permitted, and 40% to 50% of dose-escalation patients had received checkpoint inhibitors. Partial responses were achieved by three dose-escalation patients, of whom one had hepatocellular carcinoma and two had cutaneous melanoma. The point of sequencing TCRbeta in the periphery was to test whether ivuxolimab changed TCR sequence diversity and drove clonal T-cell expansion. The paper describes the monotherapy dose-escalation part (N ≈ 52 patients) of the phase I trial of ivuxolimab. The study at large found these results: The antigen specificity of the peripheral T cells that underwent clonal expansion was not determined. After ivuxolimab, more expanded clones were found on average in CD8+ T cells than in CD4+ T cells. At doses of 0.1 to 3.0 mg/kg, clonal expansion of both CD4+ and CD8+ T cells in blood was seen between baseline and week 6. Low levels of normalized T-cell clonal expansion were also seen in some patients who did not respond. In the 0.1-3.0 mg/kg groups, partial responders had among the lowest normalized peripheral clonal expansion, particularly in CD8+ T cells.

This clonotype was obtained from an adult with an advanced solid tumor such as melanoma, head and neck, liver or kidney cancer. The sequence joins TRBV7-9 to TRBJ1-1, and 11 junction bases match TRBD1. Material: CD4+ or CD8+ T cells sorted from blood, obtained in a trial of the OX40 agonist ivuxolimab. The CDR3 has the sequence CASSLRDRGNTEAFF. The sequence in DNA is TGTGCCAGCAGCTTAAGGGACAGGGGGAATACTGAAGCTTTCTTT.